The entry below gives a single T cell receptor beta chain sequence along with its context. The antigen is undetermined. The CDR3 is made up of 14 amino acids. Trimming removed 6 bases at V and 4 bases at J, with 13 bases between. Per germline, CDR1 MNHNS and CDR2 SASEGT. This specimen belongs to a study of shared clonotypes between healthy human individuals. Study-wide points: Naive subsets generally had larger estimated richness than memory subsets.

Genomic DNA of every subset was divided equally among multiple immunoSEQ plates. The DNA input per sorted-subset replicate PCR was about 180 ng, corresponding to some 30,000 T cell genomes. Per the original data handling: Filtering of immunoSEQ junctional sequences could not match full-length read filtering. Only in-frame clones appear in the TCRdb table, and some are missing; sequencing was by immunoSEQ multiplex PCR. V, J and clone size are those of that table, while D and trimming were read from the DNA. This sample has about 680,000 clones; around 90% occur once, and the top ten carry about 24%. Naivety among CD8 cells was defined by CD45RO negativity and positive CCR7 selection, thereby excluding terminally differentiated effector memory CD45RA+ cells.

Sequenced sample: naive CD8+ T cells sorted from blood. This chain uses TRBV6-1 with TRBJ1-5, with unresolved D. The sequence was obtained from a man aged 25 to 40 in good health. The DNA for the CDR3 is TGTGCCAGCAGGGAGGGTAGGAGGAATCAGCCCCAGCATTTT. This encodes CASREGRRNQPQHF.